The clone carrying this T cell receptor beta chain appeared a few times. Its target is unknown. This sample stems from a study of T cell responses to AZD1222 COVID-19 vaccine. Overall study findings and caveats: It should be noted that donors were predominantly white British and more often female, and clonal diversity was possibly underestimated. Within unmutated variant regions lay the reported targets of nearly half of spike-specific TCRs. It was only a handful of AZD1222 recipients who were seropositive at baseline. The breadth and depth of Spike-specific TCRs increased once two AZD1222 doses had been given.

Sequenced by immunoSEQ multiplex PCR; TCRdb stores in-frame clones only, minus some. The sample yields 66,000 or so clones, 70% to 80% seen once. The CDR3 length is 16 residues. The V gene lost 4 bases and the J gene lost 4 bases, with 16 bases spanning the gap. Looked up from germline, CDR1 is SGHVS and CDR2 is FQNEAQ. The chain links TRBV7-8 to TRBJ2-2; a possible D gene is TRBD2 (7 bases). The source material was peripheral blood, sampled on day 0 of MenACWY control vaccination. The sequence was collected from an adult in good health. CDR3 nucleotides: TGTGCCAGCAGCTCCCGGGGGGCGGGGGCCACCGGGGAGCTGTTTTTT. Amino acid sequence: CASSSRGAGATGELFF.